The 13 T cell receptor beta chains below come from one sample, sequenced in a study of blood T cell repertoires in COVID-19. Measured with immunoSEQ multiplex PCR; TCRdb has only the in-frame clones, and not every one. The data show fewer than 120,000 clones, almost 80% seen once. Material for sequencing was peripheral blood. The receptors here all came from a woman of 80 years or more with active or convalescent COVID-19.

J is TRBJ1-1 and V is TRBV11-2; the match to TRBD1 covers 8 bases. CDR3 length: 16 amino acids. Losses at the gene ends were 3 bases for V and 7 bases for J; bases not matched to a gene: 13. Germline assignment: CDR1 SGHAT and CDR2 FQNNGV. The CDR3 DNA reads as TGTGCCAGCAGCTTTCTGAAAGGACAGGGCATTGGTGAAGCTTTCTTT. Its protein product is CASSFLKGQGIGEAFF.

The rearrangement joins TRBV4-1 to TRBJ2-3; 8 nucleotides agree with TRBD2. With V trimmed by 5 bases and J by 10 bases, 20 bases remained unmatched. The CDR3 runs to 17 residues. Germline V CDR1 and CDR2: MGHRA, YSYEKL. CDR3 loop: CASSFGLAKKLGGAQYF. DNA of the CDR3: TGCGCCAGCAGCTTCGGACTAGCCAAAAAGTTGGGGGGGGCGCAGTATTTT.

This chain uses TRBV4-1 with TRBJ2-2; D unresolved. From germline, CDR1 is MGHRA and CDR2 YSYEKL. The CDR3 is 15 amino acids. V was clipped by 1 base and J by 2 bases, with 8 bases between them. The CDR3 DNA sequence: TGCGCCAGCAGCCAAGCAAGCGTTAACACCGGGGAGCTGTTTTTT. Translation: CASSQASVNTGELFF.

The chain employs TRBV18 and TRBJ1-4; no clear D gene. With 6 bases removed from V and 4 bases from J, the gap between germline ends came to 15 bases. Germline V gene sequence: CDR1 KGHSH, CDR2 LQKENI. CDR3 length: 15 amino acids. The CDR3 DNA follows: TGTGCCAGCTCCCCCTTAGCCGGGGTTAATGAAAAACTGTTTTTT. It yields the protein CASSPLAGVNEKLFF. Supplemented by reference TRBV18 and TRBJ1-4, the full variable domain reads NAGVMQNPRHLVRRRGQEARLRCSPMKGHSHVYWYRQLPEEGLKFMVYLQKENIIDESGMPKERFSAEFPKEGPSILRIQQVVRGDSAAYFCASSPLAGVNEKLFFGSGTQLSVL.

V usage is TRBV6-5 and J usage is TRBJ2-7; 10 bases agree with TRBD2. J lost 5 bases, V lost 8 bases, and 9 bases had no gene match. The CDR3 length is 14 residues. Germline V gives CDR1 MNHEY, CDR2 SVGAGI. CDR3 sequence: CASHSGTSVHEQYF. In DNA form, the CDR3 reads TGTGCCAGCCATTCCGGGACTAGCGTGCACGAGCAGTACTTC.

The chain employs TRBV7-2 and TRBJ2-1; possibly TRBD2 for D (6 bases). This CDR3 spans 15 amino acids. Deletions cut 3 bases from V and 0 bases from J, with 9 bases between. The germline V gene has CDR1 SGHTA and CDR2 FQGNSA. The CDR3 loop reads CASSFQTSSYNEQFF. In DNA form, the CDR3 reads TGTGCCAGCAGCTTCCAGACTAGCTCCTACAATGAGCAGTTCTTC. Using reference TRBV7-2 and TRBJ2-1 for the parts outside the CDR3, the full variable domain is GAGVSQSPSNKVTEKGKDVELRCDPISGHTALYWYRQSLGQGLEFLIYFQGNSAPDKSGLPSDRFSAERTGGSVSTLTIQRTQQEDSAVYLCASSFQTSSYNEQFFGPGTRLTVL.

The gene calls are TRBV28 and TRBJ1-5; no clear D gene. The CDR3 runs 15 residues. Germline-derived CDR1 and CDR2 are MDHEN and SYDVKM. Deletions cut 3 bases from V and 4 bases from J, with 13 bases between. The CDR3 region is CASSLAQNLNQPQHF. CDR3 nucleotide sequence: TGTGCCAGCAGTTTGGCACAGAACCTTAATCAGCCCCAGCATTTT. Based on the CDR3 plus reference TRBV28 and TRBJ1-5, the full variable domain is DVKVTQSSRYLVKRTGEKVFLECVQDMDHENMFWYRQDPGLGLRLIYFSYDVKMKEKGDIPEGYSVSREKKERFSLILESASTNQTSMYLCASSLAQNLNQPQHFGDGTRLSIL.

The V gene is TRBV5-5, the J gene TRBJ2-7, with D unresolved. V gave up 0 bases and J gave up 0 bases, with 10 bases separating them. Germline assignment: CDR1 SGHKS and CDR2 YYEKEE (reference sequence). The CDR3 loop spans 15 amino acids. The CDR3 sequence is CASSLGALSSYEQYF. The DNA for the CDR3 is TGTGCCAGCAGCTTGGGTGCCCTAAGCTCCTACGAGCAGTACTTC.

CDR3 amino acids: CASSFSQGYPNTEAFF. The CDR3 DNA reads TGTGCCAGTAGTTTCTCCCAGGGGTACCCGAACACTGAAGCTTTCTTT. This sequence joins TRBV19 and TRBJ1-1; D may be TRBD1 (6 bases). The V and J ends lost 5 bases and 1 base respectively, with 17 bases between them. CDR3 length: 16 residues. The germline gives CDR1 LNHDA, CDR2 SQIVND (reference sequence). Full variable domain (missing parts from reference TRBV19 and TRBJ1-1): DGGITQSPKYLFRKEGQNVTLSCEQNLNHDAMYWYRQDPGQGLRLIYYSQIVNDFQKGDIAEGYSVSREKKESFPLTVTSAQKNPTAFYLCASSFSQGYPNTEAFFGQGTRLTVV.

The V and J genes are TRBV5-1 and TRBJ2-3; 8 bases fit TRBD2. The CDR3 extends over 15 amino acids. Trimming took 2 bases from V and 0 from J; bases not matched to a gene: 2. Looked up from germline, CDR1 is SGHRS and CDR2 is YFSETQ. CDR3 residues: CASSFGGRSTDTQYF. The CDR3 nucleotides read TGCGCCAGCAGCTTTGGCGGGAGGAGCACAGATACGCAGTATTTT.

In this sample, this clone turned up a few times. The V and J genes are TRBV5-4 and TRBJ2-1, with D maybe TRBD1 (6 bases). CDR1 SGHNT and CDR2 YYREEE come from the germline V gene (reference sequence). V gave up 10 bases and J gave up 5 bases, with 13 bases separating them. This CDR3 has 12 residues. CDR3 nucleotide sequence: TGTGCCTCCGGGACACGAAACAATGAGCAGTTCTTC. Protein sequence: CASGTRNNEQFF.

In its sample, this clone was seen many times. This chain joins TRBV5-1 and TRBJ2-2; maybe TRBD1 (6 bases). The CDR3 has 15 amino acids. V was trimmed by 5 bases and J by 5 bases, leaving 16 bases between them. The germline V gene has CDR1 SGHRS and CDR2 YFSETQ. The CDR3 sequence: CASRYTIGGTGELFF. CDR3 bases: TGCGCCAGCAGATATACTATAGGGGGAACCGGGGAGCTGTTTTTT.

V gene TRBV10-1 combines with J gene TRBJ1-1; TRBD1 agrees at 8 bases. Unmatched junction bases numbered 18, after V lost 10 bases and J lost 5 bases. CDR1 is WNHNN, CDR2 SYGVQD, per germline (reference sequence). There are 16 residues in the CDR3. Here the CDR3 DNA reads TGCGCCAACATTCGTCAGGGGGCTTTAAGTCTAACTGAAGCTTTCTTT. Protein product: CANIRQGALSLTEAFF.